This T cell receptor (beta chain) was captured by sequencing in a study of radiation and T cells in renal cell carcinoma. Study results and limitations: Top tumor clonotypes rose in blood 2 weeks post-radiation, then contracted.

Time point given: blood 4 weeks post-SBRT, at nephrectomy. Described treatment: 15 Gy SBRT to primary tumor, nephrectomy 4 weeks later. V lost 2 bases and J lost 0; bases outside the gene matches: 2. This CDR3 has 15 residues. Germline V gives CDR1 KGHSH, CDR2 LQKENI. To note about this clone: Its antigen is unidentified.

Clones were read by immunoSEQ multiplex PCR, and TCRdb kept only the in-frame ones, dropping some. The profile shows about 90,000 clones, around 84% of them singletons. The genes are TRBV18 and TRBJ2-3; 7 positions agree with TRBD1. Material: blood, obtained from a patient whose treatment included radiotherapy and nephrectomy. The receptor's source is a man between 60 and 70 years old with renal cell carcinoma. CDR3 DNA: TGTGCCAGCTCACCAAGGGACAGAAGCACAGATACGCAGTATTTT. It yields the protein CASSPRDRSTDTQYF. Variable domain in full (rest from reference TRBV18 and TRBJ2-3): NAGVMQNPRHLVRRRGQEARLRCSPMKGHSHVYWYRQLPEEGLKFMVYLQKENIIDESGMPKERFSAEFPKEGPSILRIQQVVRGDSAAYFCASSPRDRSTDTQYFGPGTRLTVL.